The sequence of this T cell receptor (beta chain) was determined in a study of cytomegalovirus exposure and HLA in healthy donors. As regards this clone: The antigen is not known.

Study-level results: Cytomegalovirus-associated TCR beta chains were listed, numbering roughly 150. A previous analysis found most TCR beta V segments productive roughly 87% or roughly 30% of the time. There were some public TCRs occurring in many donors, but most TCR sequences were rare. Published work reported that the classifier diagnosed cytomegalovirus status with high specificity and sensitivity.

CDR3 size: 14 residues. Germline CDR1 SGHVS, CDR2 FQNEAQ. J lost 0 bases, V lost 4 bases, and 0 bases had no gene match. Primers: 60 Vbeta forward and 13 Jbeta reverse. TCRdb keeps only in-frame clones here, not all; method: immunoSEQ multiplex PCR. Of 110,000 to 150,000 clones listed, approximately 80% are singletons. Input material: PBMCs. The chain joins TRBV7-8 to TRBJ2-7, with 10 positions matching TRBD2. The TCR comes from a man in his forties in good health and CMV-seropositive. CDR3 DNA sequence: TGTGCCAGCAGCTCTAGCGGGAGCTCCTACGAGCAGTACTTC. Its protein is CASSSSGSSYEQYF.